The 11 T cell receptor beta chains presented below share a single source sample, sequenced in a study of CD8+ T cells in alopecia areata. Sequencing used cDNA as its template, made by extracting RNA and reverse transcribing it. Produced via immunoSEQ multiplex PCR; TCRdb's table is partial and in-frame only. The sample has 130,000 to 150,000 clones, roughly 50% seen once. Material for sequencing was CD4+ T cells sorted from blood. The receptor set was obtained from a human donor with alopecia areata.

This rearrangement joins TRBV10-3 to TRBJ2-1; no definite D call. From germline, CDR1 is ENHRY and CDR2 SYGVKD. The V and J ends lost 8 bases and 5 bases respectively, with 16 bases between them. CDR3 length equals 14 residues. Here the CDR3 DNA reads TGTGCCATCTCAGAGCACGGGCCCCACAATGAGCAGTTCTTC. Encoded protein: CAISEHGPHNEQFF.

Concerning this clone itself: Different DNA sequences within this sample yield the same CDR3. The CDR3 coding sequence is TGTGCCAGCAGCGAGCAGGGGGCCGGAACTGAAGCTTTCTTT. Translated, it gives CASSEQGAGTEAFF. The chain has TRBV9 and TRBJ1-1; TRBD1 matches at 8 bases. The CDR3 spans 14 residues. Germline V gene sequence: CDR1 SGDLS, CDR2 YYNGEE. The J segment lost 5 bases and the V segment lost 3 bases, leaving 6 bases of the junction unmatched.

In its sample, this clone was seen a few times. This rearrangement joins TRBV14 to TRBJ2-1; possibly TRBD2 for D (6 bases). The CDR3 extends over 16 amino acids. From germline, CDR1 is SGHDN and CDR2 FVKESK. Trimming stripped 4 bases from V and 2 bases from J, with 15 bases between. As DNA, the CDR3 is TGTGCCAGCAGCCCTCTTGGGGGGTCCACCTACAATGAGCAGTTCTTC. Protein product: CASSPLGGSTYNEQFF. The complete variable domain, with remaining parts taken from reference TRBV14 and TRBJ2-1, reads EAGVTQFPSHSVIEKGQTVTLRCDPISGHDNLYWYRRVMGKEIKFLLHFVKESKQDESGMPNNRFLAERTGGTYSTLKVQPAELEDSGVYFCASSPLGGSTYNEQFFGPGTRLTVL.

This clone has just a few counts. This sequence joins TRBV5-4 and TRBJ2-5, with D tentatively TRBD2 (5 bases). The V gene lost 1 base and the J gene lost 5 bases, with 15 bases spanning the gap. In germline, CDR1 is SGHNT, CDR2 YYREEE (reference sequence). The CDR3 spans 15 residues. The CDR3 reads CASSLKTNLGETQYF. Written as DNA, the CDR3 is TGTGCCAGCAGCTTGAAGACTAACTTGGGGGAGACCCAGTACTTC.

This clone was detected a few times. The chain joins TRBV5-1 to TRBJ2-3; D is perhaps TRBD1 (7 bases). The V end was cut by 1 base, the J end by 4 bases, with 16 bases between. The CDR3 runs 16 residues. Per germline, CDR1 SGHRS and CDR2 YFSETQ. In DNA form, the CDR3 reads TGCGCCAGCAGCTTGATTAACAGGGGAGGCGCAGATACGCAGTATTTT. Its protein is CASSLINRGGADTQYF.

In this sample, this clone turned up a few times. This rearrangement joins TRBV30 to TRBJ1-1; D not certain. The CDR3 spans 13 residues. V was shortened by 4 bases and J by 5 bases, with 14 bases between the two germline ends. The germline V gene has CDR1 GTSNPN and CDR2 SVGIG (reference sequence). The CDR3 DNA is TGTGCCTGGAATCCCCTTCGCGCGACTGAAGCTTTCTTT. This sequence encodes CAWNPLRATEAFF.

The gene calls are TRBV4-1 and TRBJ1-1, with a weak D call TRBD1 (5 bases). CDR1 and CDR2 (germline): MGHRA, YSYEKL. The CDR3 is 14 residues long. V lost 4 bases, J lost 1 base, and 10 bases lay in between. CDR3 residues: CASSLREQNTEAFF. CDR3 coding DNA: TGCGCCAGCAGCCTCAGGGAACAGAACACTGAAGCTTTCTTT.

This clone turned up a few times. CDR3 loop: CASSLGTSGQETQYF. Written as DNA, the CDR3 is TGTGCCAGCAGCTTAGGTACTAGCGGACAAGAGACCCAGTACTTC. The chain has TRBV11-2 and TRBJ2-5, with 8 bases fitting TRBD2. The junction had 3 bases not matched to a gene; V was cut back by 1 base and J by 2 bases. The CDR3 is 15 amino acids. Germline V gene lookup returns CDR1 SGHAT and CDR2 FQNNGV.

CDR3 region: CSHPGGSGIQYF. For the CDR3, the DNA is TGCAGCCATCCAGGGGGCTCGGGCATTCAGTACTTC. The chain carries TRBV29-1 and TRBJ2-4; 8 nucleotides agree with TRBD1. Germline V gives CDR1 SQVTM, CDR2 ANQGSEA. This CDR3 spans 12 amino acids. The ends lost 8 bases at V and 9 bases at J; junction bases unmatched: 9.

A few counts support this clone. The rearrangement joins TRBV29-1 to TRBJ1-2; a weak D match, TRBD1 (5 bases). The ends were cut back, 3 bases at V and 5 bases at J, with 7 bases in the middle. The CDR3 runs 11 residues. CDR1 is SQVTM and CDR2 is ANQGSEA in the germline V gene. The CDR3 DNA reads TGCAGCGTTGACAGGGAATATGGCTACACCTTC. Translated, it gives CSVDREYGYTF.

As for this clone: The sample holds other DNA sequences that translate to the same CDR3. This chain connects TRBV6-5 to TRBJ2-5, with D perhaps TRBD2 (6 bases). V was trimmed by 8 bases and J by 4 bases, leaving 8 bases between them. Looked up from germline, CDR1 is MNHEY and CDR2 is SVGAGI. This CDR3 region has 11 residues. The CDR3 DNA reads as TGTGCCAGCCGGCGGGGAGAGACCCAGTACTTC. Translating gives CASRRGETQYF.